This T cell receptor beta chain is from a study of tumour-infiltrating T cells in Burkitt lymphoma. Study details: Productive clonality predicted overall and progression-free survival.

Profiling relied on immunoSEQ multiplex PCR, and the TCRdb table lists in-frame clones only, not all of them. The sample comprises more than 1,200 clones, 93% of which are singletons, and 13% to 15% rests with the top ten. Trimming stripped 7 bases from V and 1 base from J, with 11 bases between. Germline-derived CDR1 and CDR2 are LNHDA and SQIVND (reference sequence). This CDR3 has 14 amino acids. The sequenced sample was tumor tissue. The genes are TRBV19 and TRBJ2-1; D not resolved. This clonotype was sampled from a human donor with diffuse large B-cell lymphoma. CDR3 sequence reads: CASISSGSYNEQFF. As DNA, the CDR3 is TGTGCCAGTATTTCGTCTGGTTCCTACAATGAGCAGTTCTTC.